The clone carrying this T cell receptor (beta chain) came up many times. Its antigen is currently unknown. The data were taken from a study of Graves' ophthalmopathy and Graves' hyperthyroidism. Diagnosis relied on clinical symptoms, serum thyroxine, TRAb, thyroid ultrasound and orbital computed tomography. What supplied the PBMCs was about 9.8 ml of fresh peripheral blood. This CDR3 is 15 amino acids long. Trimming left V 0 bases short and J 5 bases short, with 14 bases between. Germline lookup yields CDR1 SGHKS and CDR2 YYEKEE (reference sequence). Amplification of TCR beta CDR3 regions used RNA transcripts. First-round RT-PCR relied on HTBI primers, and a second-round multiplex PCR came next. TCRdb re-derived calls from the multiplex PCR reads in MiXCR, one entry per CDR3 protein. Among 200,000 to 250,000 distinct CDR3 sequences listed, over 25% were seen once. Overall study results and limits: Ophthalmopathy cases were distinguished from stable hyperthyroidism by a 13-signature model, reaching just over 85% sensitivity and approximately 81% specificity.

Sequenced sample: peripheral blood. The chain is built from TRBV5-5 and TRBJ2-5; D remains unclear. The sequence derives from a man aged 45-60 years with Graves' ophthalmopathy. The CDR3 reads CASSLVARLSETQYF. The DNA of the CDR3 is TGTGCCAGCAGCTTGGTGGCTAGATTATCCGAGACCCAGTACTTC.